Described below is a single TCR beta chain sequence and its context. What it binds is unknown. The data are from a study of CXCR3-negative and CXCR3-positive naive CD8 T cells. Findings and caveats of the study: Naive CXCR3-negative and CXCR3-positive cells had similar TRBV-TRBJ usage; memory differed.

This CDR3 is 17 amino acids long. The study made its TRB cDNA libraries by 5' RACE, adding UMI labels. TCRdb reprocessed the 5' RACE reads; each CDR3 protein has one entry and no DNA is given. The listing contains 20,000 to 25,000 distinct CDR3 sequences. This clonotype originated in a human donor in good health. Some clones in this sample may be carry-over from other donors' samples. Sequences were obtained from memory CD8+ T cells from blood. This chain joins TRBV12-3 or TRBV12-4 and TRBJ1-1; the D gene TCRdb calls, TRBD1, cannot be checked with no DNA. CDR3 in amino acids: CASSFDNSRPRNTEAFF.